This TCR beta chain comes out of a study of blood T cell repertoires in COVID-19. Study at large: Some COVID-19 samples were acute and others convalescent; all came from the United States, Italy and Spain. T cells, B-cell-depleted T cells, or PBMCs supplied cDNA or gDNA.

As originally analysed: Researchers report that nucleated cell counts were estimated from reference gene primer amplification. Measured with immunoSEQ multiplex PCR; TCRdb has only the in-frame clones, and not every one. The V and J calls and clone size are taken from that table; D and trimming were inferred from the DNA. The data show approximately 300,000 clones, with around 90% seen just once and over 3.5% held by the top ten. Germline V gene sequence: CDR1 SGHAT, CDR2 FQNNGV. The CDR3 contains 12 residues. V shed 1 base and J shed 15 bases, with 14 bases lying between them. This clone was found once.

The chain combines TRBV11-2 with TRBJ2-3; D is ambiguous. This clonotype was obtained from a woman in her thirties or forties with acute or convalescent COVID-19. Sequencing was done on a sample of peripheral blood. The CDR3 DNA follows: TGTGCCAGCAGCTTAGCGTCAGAAGTTCGCTATTTT. This sequence encodes CASSLASEVRYF.